This entry is about one TCR beta chain. This clone came up once. This clone's antigen is unknown. The record has no base qualities; no much larger clone is one base away. The cohort was made up of 666 healthy bone marrow donors. At the time of sampling, all cohort members were nominally healthy, though unrecorded immune exposures were likely present. The donor tested CMV seronegative, placing the donor among the 352 seronegative members of the cohort. Every donor gave a peripheral blood sample, and the peripheral blood mononuclear cells from that sample were used for TCR beta sequencing. The Qiagen DNeasy Blood Extraction Kit was used to extract genomic DNA from the blood cell samples. The data were taken from a study of cytomegalovirus exposure and HLA in healthy donors (dated by TCRdb to 2016 to 2017). The study in broad terms: According to an earlier analysis of a few hundred of the donors, roughly 180 million T cells yielded 120 million or so unique TCR beta sequences and about 280 Gb of sequence data. Roughly 320 gigabases of sequencing data and 75 million to 85 million unique TCR sequences made up an early release that covered fewer than 650 HLA-typed donors. Of the roughly 400 genotyped donors, 65% to 90% fell in the genetic ancestry cluster associated with self-reported Caucasian donors. The study aimed to test whether cataloging public T cell receptors could reveal signatures of past pathogen exposure. The study profiled the T cell repertoires of about 640 subjects by immunosequencing and related them to cytomegalovirus serostatus. Along with the roughly 710-subject first cohort, a separate validation cohort of over a hundred different subjects was used. To predict cytomegalovirus infection status, the study brought together high-throughput TCR immunosequencing, statistical association of individual TCRs with disease status, and machine learning. A later analysis re-analyzed previously published TCR beta repertoires from roughly 630 donors and added high-resolution HLA genotyping to study TCR occurrence patterns. The later analysis used no new phenotypic data to find candidate immune exposures, relying instead on TCR beta sequences and their occurrence across donors. An earlier analysis of approximately 580 of the donors used high-throughput TCR beta sequencing to judge whether each TCR beta V gene segment behaved as functional or pseudogenic. Donor age, sex, ethnicity and CMV serostatus were collected together with the repertoire data. A later genetic analysis used genome-wide SNP genotypes for about 65% of the roughly 670 donors, treating that subset as a discovery cohort. Every discovery cohort repertoire had been produced on one sequencing platform. HLA typing included class I and class II loci at four-digit resolution. The number of typed donors differed by locus: about 620-630 for A, B, C, DRB1 and DQB1; approximately 540 for DQA1; some 610 for DPA1; and some 470 for DPB1. A handful of DR-DQ haplotypes were handled as single units for association and clustering because linkage in the cohort was strong. On average, roughly 250,000 unique TCR beta nucleotide sequences were sequenced per donor among 398 genotyped donors of the cohort, with roughly 18% of those sequences being non-productive. What the work shows at the level of the full study, not this receptor alone: CMV serostatus was the only immune exposure information available for the cohort. Several of the top co-occurrence clusters appeared to be linked to parvovirus B19, influenza, CMV and Epstein-Barr virus, according to a later analysis. Most CMV-associated TCR beta chains appeared to be HLA-restricted in a later analysis, and the HLA associations seemed to be driven largely by CMV exposure. Broadly in line with IMGT annotations, most TCR beta V segments showed up in productive rearrangements about 87% or about 30% of the time in an earlier analysis of 450 to 750 of the donors. Assigning TCR associations to individual alleles was difficult when HLA alleles, especially DR and DQ, strongly co-occurred. The study listed approximately 150 TCR beta chains as associated with cytomegalovirus. In both the original and validation cohorts, the classifier was reported to diagnose cytomegalovirus status with high specificity and sensitivity. HLA typing was unavailable for some donors at each locus, so association tests used only the typed subset. Because counts were too low, seventeen rarely observed V segments, including chromosome 9 orphons, were excluded from the earlier analysis of some 590 of the donors. In this cohort, only TCR beta chains were sequenced, and detectable features were limited by the absence of alpha or paired-chain data. Most TCR sequences were seen in very few donors, while some public TCRs were found in many individuals. Compared with the roughly 710-donor mean, donors in an Asian-associated ancestry cluster had fewer N-insertions in productive TCRs, according to a later genetic analysis. Linkage disequilibrium might explain the correlated functional status among segregating V segments, but an unknown experimental factor could not be excluded. It was suggested by the authors that the approach could potentially be generalized to other disease states and immunological phenotypes. A later analysis associated 15,000 to 20,000 TCR beta sequences with specific HLA alleles at a false discovery rate of 0.05. Roughly uniform sequencing depth across donors was assumed in presence/absence analyses, although this assumption may not hold. A group of highly shared sequence variants was considered likely to be a technical artifact of the sequencing pipeline. A later genetic analysis associated a missense DCLRE1C variant with V-gene and J-gene trimming of TCR beta chains, and an independent cohort replicated the association. A later analysis found that TCR association rates varied across HLA loci, with DRB1 alleles showing the most associated TCRs and HLA-C alleles the fewest. A later analysis found that HLA-associated TCR beta chains were more clonally expanded and had lower generation probabilities than equally common non-associated chains. In vitro tests confirmed that a few of the cytomegalovirus-associated TCR beta chains recognize cytomegalovirus antigens. A further reported finding was that TCR beta sequences accurately predicted the HLA-A and HLA-B alleles for most subjects in the first cohort.

Libraries were constructed by the immunoSEQ multiplex PCR assay. For the multiplex PCR, a mixture combining 60 forward primers for TCR Vbeta segments and 13 reverse primers for TCR Jbeta segments was used. The CDR3 region of rearranged TCR beta genes was amplified from genomic DNA by a multiplex PCR assay. Amplified TCR beta libraries were sequenced as 87-base-pair reads on the Illumina HiSeq System. The paper's data handling went like this. In a later analysis, some 80 million unique TCR beta chains were counted across the approximately 640 repertoires, and roughly 10 million of these chains were shared by at least two donors. Raw reads were error-corrected and collapsed into unique sequences by a nearest-neighbor algorithm in which closely related sequences were merged to remove PCR and sequencing errors. Alignment of CDR3 sequences to IMGT reference sequences was used to assign V, D and J gene segments. Each retained sequence needed at least a six-nucleotide match to both a V gene segment and a J gene segment. A rearrangement counted as productive if the CDR3 had no stop codons and remained in frame with V and J, and every other rearrangement counted as non-productive. Following IMGT convention, CDR3 was defined as the stretch from the second conserved V-encoded cysteine to the conserved J-encoded phenylalanine. In an earlier analysis of around 600 of the donors, sequences lacking an unambiguous match to a single V gene segment were excluded. In an earlier analysis of a few hundred of the donors, V segments were called functional above 56.7% productive rearrangements and were called segregating when the between-donor standard deviation exceeded 5%. A statistical classification framework was developed to diagnose cytomegalovirus status using the catalog of TCR beta chain sequences. In a later analysis, TCR nucleotide sequences were compared against IMGT/GENE-DB human TR gene sequences so that V and J genes could be assigned. A later analysis assigned CDR3 sequences and most-parsimonious VDJ recombination scenarios with the TCRdist pipeline. In a later analysis, each TCR beta chain was defined by its CDR3 amino acid sequence together with its V-gene family, and reads lacking a unique V-gene family were excluded. A later analysis removed roughly 590 highly shared, low-generation-probability nucleotide sequences to deal with suspected cross-contamination and a sequencing artifact. A later analysis calculated a clonal expansion index for each public chain from normalized within-repertoire ranks of inferred template counts. In a later analysis, generation probabilities were computed with a VDJ recombination model fitted to out-of-frame rearrangements, and the resulting probabilities were checked against IGoR. Hypergeometric tests were used in a later analysis to score TCR-TCR, TCR-HLA and TCR-CMV co-occurrence, with a repertoire-size bias correction applied to the TCR pairs. In a later analysis, false discovery rates were estimated by permuting HLA or CMV assignments 20 times. In a later analysis, co-occurring TCRs were grouped with DBSCAN, and TCRdist sequence similarity was added when clustering was performed within HLA-allele-positive subsets. Co-occurrence clustering excluded repertoires with fewer than 30,000 or more than 120,000 public chains, plus five with anomalous nucleotide sharing. TCRdb provides this immuneACCESS table in a form limited to in-frame rearrangements. Some clones are lacking; in checked studies, under half of them reflect an unresolved V gene, and why the rest are absent is not known. Clone size and V and J calls were adopted from that table, with D and trimming inferred from the DNA. Present in this sample are some 130,000 clones, around 84% of which were seen just once. Roughly 2.6% of the sample goes to the ten largest clones.

Source material: PBMCs. This receptor was identified in a man in his fifties in good health and CMV-seronegative.

This receptor carries the CDR3 CASSASGGAGYTQYF. The DNA reads as follows: TGTGCCAGCAGCGCTAGCGGGGGGGCGGGGTATACGCAGTATTTT. The chain is made from TRBV7-8 and TRBJ2-3; TRBD2 fits 12 bases in the junction. The CDR3 spans 15 residues, from the cysteine through the phenylalanine. The only DNA kept is the CDR3, 45 bases in frame from the first base. The germline V gene encodes CDR1 SGHVS and CDR2 FQNEAQ. Trimmed from V: 5 bases; trimmed from J: 7 bases; junction bases lacking a gene match: 7.